This T cell receptor beta chain was sequenced in a study of blood T cell repertoires in COVID-19. Study summary: Some COVID-19 samples were acute and others convalescent; all came from the United States, Italy and Spain. The cDNA or gDNA used as material had been derived from T cells, B-cell-depleted T cells, or PBMCs.

As originally analysed: Counts of nucleated cells, estimated from reference gene primer amplification, were obtained. Sequencing used immunoSEQ multiplex PCR; TCRdb keeps in-frame clones, though not all of them. V, J and clone size are taken as reported in that table, and D and trimming were inferred from the DNA itself. The repertoire includes tens of thousands of clones, more than 75% of them detected once, and around 9% sits in the top ten. With 5 bases removed from V and 1 base from J, the gap between germline ends came to 9 bases. Germline V gene sequence: CDR1 SGHTA, CDR2 FQGNSA. The CDR3 sequence is 13 residues long.

The receptor was derived from a human donor in a cohort sampled during active COVID-19. The sample consisted of peripheral blood. The gene calls are TRBV7-2 and TRBJ2-7, with D tentatively TRBD2 (7 bases). DNA for the CDR3: TGTGCCAGCAGCCGGGGGGCGTCCTACGAGCAGTACTTC. This translates into CASSRGASYEQYF. The full variable domain, in which reference TRBV7-2 and TRBJ2-7 provide the parts outside the CDR3, is GAGVSQSPSNKVTEKGKDVELRCDPISGHTALYWYRQSLGQGLEFLIYFQGNSAPDKSGLPSDRFSAERTGGSVSTLTIQRTQQEDSAVYLCASSRGASYEQYFGPGTRLTVT.